This T cell receptor (beta chain) is from a study of cytomegalovirus exposure and HLA in healthy donors. Notes on the study in general: Reports showed the classifier diagnosing cytomegalovirus status with high specificity and sensitivity. There were around 160 TCR beta chains listed as cytomegalovirus-associated.

Sequenced by immunoSEQ multiplex PCR; TCRdb stores in-frame clones only, minus some. The sample holds 150,000 to 160,000 clones, more than 70% seen once. In regard to this clone: Its target is not known.

Trimming pared 9 bases from V and 0 bases from J, leaving 9 bases between. Germline assignment: CDR1 LNHDA and CDR2 SQIVND (reference sequence). The CDR3 contains 14 residues. The receptor was isolated from a human donor in good health. The rearrangement links TRBV19 to TRBJ1-6; D unresolved. Material for sequencing was PBMCs. The CDR3 reads CASGYNSYNSPLHF. CDR3 DNA sequence: TGTGCCAGCGGTTATAACTCCTATAATTCACCCCTCCACTTT.